Below, 24 T cell receptor beta chains from the same sample are listed, as sequenced in a study of cytomegalovirus exposure and HLA in healthy donors. Both 60 Vbeta primers and 13 Jbeta primers went into the PCR. The protocol was immunoSEQ multiplex PCR, while the TCRdb copy is restricted to in-frame clones and leaves out a portion. The sample has more than 130,000 clones, around 76% seen once. The material sequenced was PBMCs. Receptors originate from a male donor in good health and CMV-seronegative.

This clone occurred once. The chain is built from TRBV4-1 and TRBJ2-7, with 11 bases fitting TRBD1. The CDR3 covers 15 residues. CDR1 and CDR2 (germline): MGHRA, YSYEKL. With 3 bases clipped from V and 2 bases from J, the junction kept 3 bases outside the gene matches. CDR3 DNA: TGCGCCAGCAGCCACTGGACAGGGGGCCCCTACGAGCAGTACTTC. Translation gives CASSHWTGGPYEQYF.

This clone was seen more than once but under ten times. The gene calls are TRBV7-8 and TRBJ2-1; D is perhaps TRBD1 (6 bases). This CDR3 contains 15 residues. Trimming cost V 1 base and J 3 bases, with 10 bases left between them. Germline V gene data show CDR1 as SGHVS and CDR2 as FQNEAQ. The CDR3 sequence is CASSLDGGYYNEQFF. CDR3 nucleotide sequence: TGTGCCAGCAGCTTAGATGGGGGCTACTACAATGAGCAGTTCTTC.

The chain has TRBV5-1 and TRBJ2-7; tentatively, D is TRBD2 (6 bases). Trimming pared 4 bases from V and 6 bases from J, leaving 17 bases between. The CDR3 runs 14 residues. Germline-derived CDR1 and CDR2 are SGHRS and YFSETQ. This CDR3 is CASSPPMGGGEQYF. The CDR3 DNA sequence: TGCGCCAGCAGCCCGCCGATGGGGGGAGGCGAGCAGTACTTC.

Comment on this clone: Sequence at one end of the junction differs from germline and may be a read error. The genes are TRBV7-9 and TRBJ2-3, with 11 bases lining up with TRBD2. Germline V gives CDR1 SEHNR, CDR2 FQNEAQ (reference sequence). This CDR3 comprises 15 residues. CDR3 DNA: TGTTCCAGCAGCTTACTAGCGGGAGCCACAGATACGCAGTATTTT. Protein product: CSSSLLAGATDTQYF.

In this sample, this clone turned up once. A junction boundary mismatches the germline segment, possibly from a read error. The rearrangement joins TRBV30 to TRBJ1-2; no clear D gene. Germline V CDR1 and CDR2: GTSNPN, SVGIG (reference sequence). The CDR3 spans 13 residues. CDR3 in amino acids: CAWTRRGSYGYPF. Here the CDR3 DNA reads TGTGCCTGGACCAGACGGGGAAGCTATGGCTACCCCTTC.

The V and J genes are TRBV27 and TRBJ1-1, with a possible D match to TRBD1 (6 bases). Per the germline V gene, CDR1 is MNHEY and CDR2 is SMNVEV (reference sequence). The CDR3 totals 18 residues. Trimming removed 5 bases at V and 1 base at J, with 23 bases between. CDR3 region: CASSQEGRTVSQNTEAFF. CDR3 bases: TGTGCCAGCAGTCAAGAAGGAAGGACAGTTTCCCAGAACACTGAAGCTTTCTTT.

J is TRBJ1-1 and V is TRBV29-1, with D perhaps TRBD1 (6 bases). The V gene's germline CDR1 is SQVTM and CDR2 ANQGSEA. The V gene lost 0 bases and the J gene lost 3 bases, with 14 bases spanning the gap. The CDR3 contains 15 residues. CDR3 sequence reads: CSVEDQRGQYTEAFF. DNA of the CDR3: TGCAGCGTTGAAGATCAACGGGGACAATACACTGAAGCTTTCTTT.

The chain recombines TRBV29-1 with TRBJ2-5, with unresolved D. The DNA end is more similar to TRBJ2-7, so the J call may be wrong. Germline CDR1 reads SQVTM; CDR2 reads ANQGSEA. This CDR3 spans 12 amino acids. CDR3 coding DNA: TGCAGCGTTTTCAAATCCTCCTACGAGCAGTACTTC. The encoded protein is CSVFKSSYEQYF.

The rearrangement links TRBV5-1 to TRBJ2-2; 8 nucleotides align to TRBD1. The ends lost 1 base at V and 4 bases at J; junction bases unmatched: 6. CDR1 is SGHRS, CDR2 YFSETQ, per germline. This CDR3 is 16 amino acids long. The CDR3 nucleotides read TGCGCCAGCAGCTTGCAGGGGGCCAAGATCACCGGGGAGCTGTTTTTT. As protein: CASSLQGAKITGELFF.

This chain joins TRBV6-5 and TRBJ2-1; D is unclear. Trimming removed 6 bases at V and 3 bases at J, with 9 bases between. The germline CDR1 and CDR2 sequences are MNHEY and SVGAGI. The CDR3 sequence is 13 residues long. Here the CDR3 reads CASRRGVYNEQFF. The DNA for the CDR3 is TGTGCCAGCAGGCGCGGTGTCTACAATGAGCAGTTCTTC.

The V gene is TRBV15, the J gene TRBJ2-2, with TRBD2 as a possible D gene (6 bases). Germline loops: CDR1 LNHNV, CDR2 YYDKDF (reference sequence). The CDR3 has 15 amino acids. V was trimmed by 1 base and J by 4 bases, leaving 10 bases between them. The CDR3 DNA is TGTGCCACCAGCAGAGGCCGGGGGTTCACCGGGGAGCTGTTTTTT. Amino acids: CATSRGRGFTGELFF.

V and J are TRBV25-1 and TRBJ2-3; D might be TRBD1 (5 bases). The germline CDR1 and CDR2 sequences are MGHDK and SYGVNS. The CDR3 totals 13 residues. V lost 4 bases to trimming and J lost 3 bases, with 8 bases between them. CDR3 sequence: CASSVQETDTQYF. The DNA of the CDR3 is TGTGCCAGCAGTGTACAGGAGACAGATACGCAGTATTTT.

The chain links TRBV11-3 to TRBJ2-7; possible D gene TRBD2, 7 bases. The germline V gene has CDR1 SGHNT and CDR2 YENEEA. V was trimmed by 5 bases and J by 4 bases, leaving 12 bases between them. The CDR3 loop spans 13 amino acids. The CDR3, as DNA: TGTGCCAGCAGCCGAGGGGGGGGTTACGAGCAGTACTTC. This translates into CASSRGGGYEQYF.

The V gene is TRBV15, the J gene TRBJ2-7; 10 bases are shared with TRBD1. Germline CDR1 is LNHNV and CDR2 is YYDKDF (reference sequence). V lost 2 bases to trimming and J lost 2 bases; unmatched junction nucleotides: 3. This CDR3 has 15 residues. Here the CDR3 reads CATSRSGTGAYEQYF. DNA of the CDR3: TGTGCCACCAGCAGATCCGGGACAGGGGCCTACGAGCAGTACTTC.

The chain combines TRBV27 with TRBJ2-1; tentatively, D is TRBD1 (6 bases). The V end was cut by 2 bases, the J end by 7 bases, with 15 bases between. This CDR3 is 15 amino acids long. Germline assignment: CDR1 MNHEY and CDR2 SMNVEV (reference sequence). The CDR3 DNA sequence: TGTGCCAGCAGTTTACGGCAGGGGTACGGTAATGAGCAGTTCTTC. Protein sequence: CASSLRQGYGNEQFF.

This chain links TRBV7-9 with TRBJ1-1, with D possibly being TRBD1 (5 bases). Germline V gene data show CDR1 as SEHNR and CDR2 as FQNEAQ (reference sequence). The CDR3 spans 15 residues. Trimming took 4 bases from V and 3 from J, leaving 15 bases between them. CDR3 protein: CASSSLQGQDTEAFF. The CDR3 coding sequence is TGTGCCAGCAGCTCCCTCCAGGGCCAGGACACTGAAGCTTTCTTT.

V gene TRBV9 combines with J gene TRBJ2-1, with 11 bases that match TRBD2. This CDR3 comprises 15 residues. Germline V CDR1 and CDR2: SGDLS, YYNGEE. V was pared by 2 bases and J by 8 bases, with 6 bases of the junction left unmatched. In nucleotides, the CDR3 is TGTGCCAGCAGCGTCCTTTTAGCGGGAGGGGATGAGCAGTTCTTC. Protein sequence: CASSVLLAGGDEQFF. Complete variable domain (other parts from reference TRBV9 and TRBJ2-1): DSGVTQTPKHLITATGQRVTLRCSPRSGDLSVYWYQQSLDQGLQFLIQYYNGEERAKGNILERFSAQQFPDLHSELNLSSLELGDSALYFCASSVLLAGGDEQFFGPGTRLTVL.

This clone has a single count. The chain links TRBV9 to TRBJ1-2, with TRBD1 as a possible D gene (5 bases). Between the trimmed V and J ends, which lost 0 bases and 4 bases, there was a span of 7 bases. From germline, CDR1 is SGDLS and CDR2 YYNGEE. CDR3 size: 13 residues. The CDR3 nucleotides are TGTGCCAGCAGCGTAGGGGGGGGCTATGGCTACACCTTC. Translating it yields CASSVGGGYGYTF.

As regards this clone: The junction does not match germline at one end; this may be a read error. This chain uses TRBV7-6 with TRBJ1-4; D is undetermined. Germline V gene lookup returns CDR1 SGHVS and CDR2 FNYEAQ. The CDR3 length is 12 residues. The CDR3 reads CASSRAGEQLFF. DNA for the CDR3: TGTGCCAGCAGCCGTGCCGGTGAACAACTGTTTTTT. Filled out from reference TRBV7-6 and TRBJ1-4, the complete variable domain reads GAGVSQSPRYKVTKRGQDVALRCDPISGHVSLYWYRQALGQGPEFLTYFNYEAQQDKSGLPNDRFSAERPEGSISTLTIQRTEQRDSAMYRCASSRAGEQLFFGSGTQLSVL.

The V gene is TRBV19, the J gene TRBJ2-1; D is perhaps TRBD2 (6 bases). The CDR3 loop spans 15 amino acids. CDR1 is LNHDA and CDR2 is SQIVND in the germline V gene (reference sequence). V dropped 5 bases and J dropped 0 bases, with 11 bases sitting between them. CDR3: CASSRVGGSYNEQFF. The CDR3 nucleotides read TGTGCCAGTAGTCGAGTGGGGGGCTCCTACAATGAGCAGTTCTTC. Complete variable domain (other parts from reference TRBV19 and TRBJ2-1): DGGITQSPKYLFRKEGQNVTLSCEQNLNHDAMYWYRQDPGQGLRLIYYSQIVNDFQKGDIAEGYSVSREKKESFPLTVTSAQKNPTAFYLCASSRVGGSYNEQFFGPGTRLTVL.

This clone was seen only a few times. This chain connects TRBV2 to TRBJ2-1; D is possibly TRBD2 (6 bases). The CDR3 spans 14 residues. The germline gives CDR1 SNHLY, CDR2 FYNNEI. V was pared by 6 bases and J by 0 bases, with 9 bases between. The CDR3 protein is CASSLEGSYNEQFF. In nucleotides, the CDR3 is TGTGCCAGCAGCCTGGAGGGCTCCTACAATGAGCAGTTCTTC.

The chain recombines TRBV5-4 with TRBJ1-6; no clear D gene. Germline CDR1 SGHNT, CDR2 YYREEE (reference sequence). This CDR3 has 17 amino acids. Trimming removed 0 bases from V and 0 bases from J, with 10 bases in between. This chain's CDR3 is CASSLGTASSYNSPLHF. The CDR3 DNA is TGTGCCAGCAGCTTGGGGACTGCCAGCTCCTATAATTCACCCCTCCACTTT.

This clone was found a few times. The DNA of the CDR3 is TGCAGCATTTGGACAGGGGCGGGCCAGCCCCAGCATTTT. This encodes CSIWTGAGQPQHF. V gene TRBV29-1 combines with J gene TRBJ1-5, with 9 bases fitting TRBD1. Germline V gene lookup returns CDR1 SQVTM and CDR2 ANQGSEA. CDR3 length: 13 residues. V trimming: 8 bases; J trimming: 7 bases; junction bases outside the gene matches: 9.

This clone was counted a few times. Relative to the germline gene, one junction end is altered; a read error may explain this. The chain employs TRBV27 and TRBJ1-1, with 11 bases identical to TRBD1. There are 15 residues in the CDR3. Germline assignment: CDR1 MNHEY and CDR2 SMNVEV (reference sequence). In DNA form, the CDR3 reads TGTGCCAGCAGTTTAACCGGGACAGGGGGAATGATTCGGGTCTTT. Its translation: CASSLTGTGGMIRVF.